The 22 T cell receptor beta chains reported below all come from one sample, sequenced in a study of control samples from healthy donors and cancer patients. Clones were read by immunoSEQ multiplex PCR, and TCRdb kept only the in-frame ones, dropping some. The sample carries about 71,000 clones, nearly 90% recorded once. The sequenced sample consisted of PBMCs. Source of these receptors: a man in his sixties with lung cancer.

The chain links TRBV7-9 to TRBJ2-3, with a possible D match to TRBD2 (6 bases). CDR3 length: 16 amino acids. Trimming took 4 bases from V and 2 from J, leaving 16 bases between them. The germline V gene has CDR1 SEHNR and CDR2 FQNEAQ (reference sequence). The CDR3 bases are TGTGCCAGCAGCTCCTTTAGCGGAGAACCCACAGATACGCAGTATTTT. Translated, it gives CASSSFSGEPTDTQYF.

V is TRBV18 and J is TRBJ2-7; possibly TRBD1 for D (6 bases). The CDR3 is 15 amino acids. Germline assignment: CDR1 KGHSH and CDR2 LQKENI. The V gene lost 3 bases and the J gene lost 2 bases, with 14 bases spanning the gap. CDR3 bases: TGTGCCAGCTCACCCAGCCCCAGGGGTCCCTACGAGCAGTACGTC. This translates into CASSPSPRGPYEQYV.

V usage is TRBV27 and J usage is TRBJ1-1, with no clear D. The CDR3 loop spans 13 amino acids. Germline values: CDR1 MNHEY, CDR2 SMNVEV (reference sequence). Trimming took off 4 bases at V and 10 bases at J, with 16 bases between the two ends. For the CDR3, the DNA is TGTGCCAGCAGTTCCCCCTTGACGGTCTTAGCTTTCTTT. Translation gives CASSSPLTVLAFF.

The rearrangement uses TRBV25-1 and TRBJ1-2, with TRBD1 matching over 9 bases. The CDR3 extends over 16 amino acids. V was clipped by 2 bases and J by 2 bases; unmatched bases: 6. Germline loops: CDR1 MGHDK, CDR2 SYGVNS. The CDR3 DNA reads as TGTGCCAGCAGTGAAGGAGGGACAGGGATAAACTATGGCTACACCTTC. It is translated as CASSEGGTGINYGYTF.

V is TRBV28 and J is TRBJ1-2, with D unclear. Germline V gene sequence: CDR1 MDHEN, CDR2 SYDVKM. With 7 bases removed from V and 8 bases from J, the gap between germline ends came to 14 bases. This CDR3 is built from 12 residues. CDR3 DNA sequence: TGTGCCAGCAACTTCGAAAGAGGGGGCTACACCTTC. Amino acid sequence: CASNFERGGYTF.

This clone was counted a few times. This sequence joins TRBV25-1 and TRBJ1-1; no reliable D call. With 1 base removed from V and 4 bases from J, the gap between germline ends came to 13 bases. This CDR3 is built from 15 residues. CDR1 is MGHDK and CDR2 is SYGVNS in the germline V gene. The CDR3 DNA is TGTGCCAGCAGTGAATCGGGTCGCGGGGTCACTGAAGCTTTCTTT. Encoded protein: CASSESGRGVTEAFF.

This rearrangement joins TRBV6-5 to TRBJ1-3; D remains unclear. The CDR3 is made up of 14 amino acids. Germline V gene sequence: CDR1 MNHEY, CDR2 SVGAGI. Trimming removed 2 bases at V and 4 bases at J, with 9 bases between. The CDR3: CASSYGKNGNTIYF. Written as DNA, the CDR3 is TGTGCCAGCAGTTACGGGAAGAACGGAAACACCATATATTTT.

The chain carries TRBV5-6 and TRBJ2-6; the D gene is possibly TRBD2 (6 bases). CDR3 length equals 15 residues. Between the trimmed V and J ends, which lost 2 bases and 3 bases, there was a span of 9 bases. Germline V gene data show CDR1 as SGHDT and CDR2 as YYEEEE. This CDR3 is CASSFSGGGANVLTF. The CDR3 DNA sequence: TGTGCCAGCAGCTTCTCCGGGGGTGGGGCCAACGTCCTGACTTTC.

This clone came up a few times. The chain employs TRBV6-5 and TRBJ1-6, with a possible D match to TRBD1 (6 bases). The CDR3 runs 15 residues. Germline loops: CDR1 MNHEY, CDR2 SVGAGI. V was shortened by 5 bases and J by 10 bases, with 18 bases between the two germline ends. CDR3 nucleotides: TGTGCCAGCAGTAAGGGGGGAGGGGGTGCCTCACCCCTCCACTTT. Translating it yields CASSKGGGGASPLHF.

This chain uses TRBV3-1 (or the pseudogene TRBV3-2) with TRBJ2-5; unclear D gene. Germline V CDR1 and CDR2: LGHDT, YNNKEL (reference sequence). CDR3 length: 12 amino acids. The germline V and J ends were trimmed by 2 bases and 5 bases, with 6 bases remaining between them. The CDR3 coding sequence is TGTGCCAGCAGCCAACACGGGGAGACCCAGTACTTC. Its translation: CASSQHGETQYF.

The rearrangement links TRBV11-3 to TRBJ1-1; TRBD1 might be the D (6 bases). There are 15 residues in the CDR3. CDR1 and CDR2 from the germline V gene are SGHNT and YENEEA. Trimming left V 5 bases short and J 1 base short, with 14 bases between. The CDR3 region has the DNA TGTGCCAGCAGCCTCGACGACAGGCCGAACACTGAAGCTTTCTTT. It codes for CASSLDDRPNTEAFF. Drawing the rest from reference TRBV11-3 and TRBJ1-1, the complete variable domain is EAGVVQSPRYKIIEKKQPVAFWCNPISGHNTLYWYLQNLGQGPELLIRYENEEAVDDSQLPKDRFSAERLKGVDSTLKIQPAELGDSAVYLCASSLDDRPNTEAFFGQGTRLTVV.

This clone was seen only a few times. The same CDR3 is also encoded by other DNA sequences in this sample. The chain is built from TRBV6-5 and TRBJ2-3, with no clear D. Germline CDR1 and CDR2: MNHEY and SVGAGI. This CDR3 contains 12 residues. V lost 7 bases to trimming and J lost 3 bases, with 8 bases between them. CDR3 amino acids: CASTRSTDTQYF. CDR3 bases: TGTGCCAGCACCCGATCGACAGATACGCAGTATTTT.

This CDR3 is CAWTKGAGNTIYF. Written as DNA, the CDR3 is TGTGCCTGGACCAAAGGGGCCGGAAACACCATATATTTT. The genes are TRBV30 and TRBJ1-3; D is perhaps TRBD1 (5 bases). V was clipped by 4 bases and J by 4 bases, with 11 bases between them. There are 13 residues in the CDR3. In germline, CDR1 is GTSNPN, CDR2 SVGIG (reference sequence). Full variable domain (missing parts from reference TRBV30 and TRBJ1-3): SQTIHQWPATLVQPVGSPLSLECTVEGTSNPNLYWYRQAAGRGLQLLFYSVGIGQISSEVPQNLSASRPQDRQFILSSKKLLLSDSGFYLCAWTKGAGNTIYFGEGSWLTVV.

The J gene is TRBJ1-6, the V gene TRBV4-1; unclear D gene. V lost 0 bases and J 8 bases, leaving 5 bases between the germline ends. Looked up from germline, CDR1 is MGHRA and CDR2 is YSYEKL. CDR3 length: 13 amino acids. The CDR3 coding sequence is TGCGCCAGCAGCCAAGAGTGGGATTCACCCCTCCACTTT. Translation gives CASSQEWDSPLHF.

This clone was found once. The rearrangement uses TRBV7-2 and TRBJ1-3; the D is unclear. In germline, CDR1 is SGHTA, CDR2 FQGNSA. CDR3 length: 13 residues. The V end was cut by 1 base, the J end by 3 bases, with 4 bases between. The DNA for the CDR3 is TGTGCCAGCAGCTTAGGGGGTGGAAACACCATATATTTT. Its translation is CASSLGGGNTIYF.

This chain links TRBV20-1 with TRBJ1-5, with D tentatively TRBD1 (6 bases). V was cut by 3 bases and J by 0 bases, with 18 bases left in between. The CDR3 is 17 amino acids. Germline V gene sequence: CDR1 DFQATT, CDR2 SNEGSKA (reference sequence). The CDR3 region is CSASRQVNAYSNQPQHF. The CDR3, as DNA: TGCAGTGCTAGTCGACAGGTAAATGCATATAGCAATCAGCCCCAGCATTTT.

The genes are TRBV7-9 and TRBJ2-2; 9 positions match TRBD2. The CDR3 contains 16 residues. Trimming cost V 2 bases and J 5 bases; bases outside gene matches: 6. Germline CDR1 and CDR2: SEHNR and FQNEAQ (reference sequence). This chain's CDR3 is CASSLPSGAPTGELFF. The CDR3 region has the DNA TGTGCCAGCAGCTTACCTAGCGGGGCGCCGACCGGGGAGCTGTTTTTT.

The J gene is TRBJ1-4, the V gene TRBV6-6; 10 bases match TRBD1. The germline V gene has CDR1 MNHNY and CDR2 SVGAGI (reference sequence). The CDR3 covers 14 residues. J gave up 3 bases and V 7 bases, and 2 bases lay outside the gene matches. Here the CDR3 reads CASKTGGSNEKLFF. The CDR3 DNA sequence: TGTGCCAGCAAGACAGGGGGCTCTAATGAAAAACTGTTTTTT.

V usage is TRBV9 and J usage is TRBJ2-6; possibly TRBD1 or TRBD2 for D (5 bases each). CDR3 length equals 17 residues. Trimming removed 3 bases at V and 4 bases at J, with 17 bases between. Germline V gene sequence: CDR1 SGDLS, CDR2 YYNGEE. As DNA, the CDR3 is TGTGCCAGCAGCGAGACTACAGGCCTTGTCGGGGCCAACGTCCTGACTTTC. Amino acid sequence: CASSETTGLVGANVLTF.

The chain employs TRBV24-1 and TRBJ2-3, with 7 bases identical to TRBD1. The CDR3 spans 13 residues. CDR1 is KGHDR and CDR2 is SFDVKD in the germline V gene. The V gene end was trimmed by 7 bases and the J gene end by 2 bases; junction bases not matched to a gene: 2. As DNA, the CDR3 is TGTGCCACCAGACAGGGGTCCACAGATACGCAGTATTTT. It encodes CATRQGSTDTQYF.

DNA for the CDR3: TGTGCCAGCAGCCAAGGGTTCTTAGCGGGGGGGTACAAAGAGACCCAGTACTTC. Encoded protein: CASSQGFLAGGYKETQYF. The rearrangement links TRBV3-1 (or the pseudogene TRBV3-2) to TRBJ2-5; 11 bases line up with TRBD2. With 1 base clipped from V and 3 bases from J, the junction kept 10 bases outside the gene matches. From germline, CDR1 is LGHDT and CDR2 YNNKEL (reference sequence). This CDR3 region has 18 residues.

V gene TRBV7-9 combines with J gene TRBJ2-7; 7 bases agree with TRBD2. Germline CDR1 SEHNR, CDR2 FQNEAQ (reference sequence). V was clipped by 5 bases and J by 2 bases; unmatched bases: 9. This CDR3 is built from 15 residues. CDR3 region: CASSPRARGAYEQYV. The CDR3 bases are TGTGCCAGCAGCCCGCGGGCCCGGGGGGCCTACGAGCAGTACGTC.